This T cell receptor beta chain was sequenced in a study of cytomegalovirus exposure and HLA in healthy donors. Findings of the study overall: A later analysis by the authors found several of the most significant clusters apparently linked to common viral pathogens. Because they were indistinguishable, some V segments, including TRBV6-2 and TRBV6-3, were excluded. Most subjects' HLA-A and HLA-B alleles were reportedly predicted from TCR beta sequences.

It was with 60 Vbeta and 13 Jbeta primers that the PCR ran. The repertoire was sequenced with immunoSEQ multiplex PCR; TCRdb's copy has only in-frame clones and lacks some. Of about 180,000 clones listed, roughly 79% are singletons. The CDR3 contains 15 residues. The germline gives CDR1 MDHEN, CDR2 SYDVKM. Trimming took 5 bases from V and 7 from J; bases not matched to a gene: 12. To note about this clone: Its antigen is unidentified.

This TCR was recovered from a man aged 30 to 39 in good health and CMV-seronegative. The chain has TRBV28 and TRBJ2-7, with 9 bases fitting TRBD1. Source material: PBMCs. CDR3 in amino acids: CASSTPGTGSGEQYF. The CDR3 DNA is TGTGCCAGCAGTACCCCCGGGACAGGGTCTGGGGAGCAGTACTTC.